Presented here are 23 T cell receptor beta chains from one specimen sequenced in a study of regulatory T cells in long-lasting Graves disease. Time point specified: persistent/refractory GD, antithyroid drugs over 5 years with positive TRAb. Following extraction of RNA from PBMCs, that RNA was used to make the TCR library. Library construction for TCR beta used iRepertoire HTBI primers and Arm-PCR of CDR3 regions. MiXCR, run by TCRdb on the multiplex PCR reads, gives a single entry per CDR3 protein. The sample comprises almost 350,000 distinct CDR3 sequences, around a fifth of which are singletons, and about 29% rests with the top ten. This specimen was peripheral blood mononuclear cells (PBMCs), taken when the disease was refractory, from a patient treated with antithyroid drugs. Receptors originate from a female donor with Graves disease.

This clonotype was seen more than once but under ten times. CDR3 in DNA: TGTGCCAGCAGCTTAGATGTGGGCCGGGAGACCCAGTACTTC. It encodes CASSLDVGRETQYF. The chain joins TRBV7-9 to TRBJ2-5; D is unclear. V was pared by 1 base and J by 5 bases, with 11 bases between. Germline CDR1 reads SEHNR; CDR2 reads FQNEAQ (reference sequence). The CDR3 totals 14 residues. Filled out from reference TRBV7-9 and TRBJ2-5, the complete variable domain reads DTGVSQNPRHKITKRGQNVTFRCDPISEHNRLYWYRQTLGQGPEFLTYFQNEAQLEKSRLLSDRFSAERPKGSFSTLEIQRTEQGDSAMYLCASSLDVGRETQYFGPGTRLLVL.

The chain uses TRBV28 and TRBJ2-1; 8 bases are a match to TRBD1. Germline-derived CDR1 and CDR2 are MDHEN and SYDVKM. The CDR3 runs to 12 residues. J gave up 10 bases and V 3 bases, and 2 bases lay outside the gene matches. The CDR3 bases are TGTGCCAGCAGTTTCCGGGACAGGGAGCAGTTCTTC. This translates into CASSFRDREQFF.

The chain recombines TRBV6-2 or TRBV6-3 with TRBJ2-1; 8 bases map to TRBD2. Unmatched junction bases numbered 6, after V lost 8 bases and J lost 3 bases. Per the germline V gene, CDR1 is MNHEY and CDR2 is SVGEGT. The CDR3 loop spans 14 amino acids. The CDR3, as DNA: TGTGCCAGCTCTACTAGCGGACACTACAATGAGCAGTTCTTC. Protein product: CASSTSGHYNEQFF.

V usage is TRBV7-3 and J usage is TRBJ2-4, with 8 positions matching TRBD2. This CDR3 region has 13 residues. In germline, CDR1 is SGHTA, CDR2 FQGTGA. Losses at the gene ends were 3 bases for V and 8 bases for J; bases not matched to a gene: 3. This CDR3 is CASSFGREDIQYF. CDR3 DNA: TGTGCCAGCAGCTTCGGGAGGGAAGACATTCAGTACTTC.

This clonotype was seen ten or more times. The CDR3 DNA follows: TGCAGTGCTAGTCTCGGGGGGGGACTTCCATTCACCCAGTACTTC. Translated: CSASLGGGLPFTQYF. The rearrangement uses TRBV20-1 and TRBJ2-5; 8 nucleotides agree with TRBD2. Per the germline V gene, CDR1 is DFQATT and CDR2 is SNEGSKA (reference sequence). The length of the CDR3 is 15 residues. The V and J ends lost 3 bases and 8 bases, in that order; junction bases with no gene match: 14.

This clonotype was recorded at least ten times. This chain's CDR3 is CASSRSGQGLTEAFF. As DNA, the CDR3 is TGTGCCAGTAGTAGATCGGGACAGGGTCTCACTGAAGCTTTCTTT. The J gene is TRBJ1-1, the V gene TRBV19; 9 nucleotides align to TRBD1. This CDR3 has 15 amino acids. J lost 4 bases, V lost 4 bases, and 7 bases had no gene match. CDR1 is LNHDA, CDR2 SQIVND, per germline (reference sequence).

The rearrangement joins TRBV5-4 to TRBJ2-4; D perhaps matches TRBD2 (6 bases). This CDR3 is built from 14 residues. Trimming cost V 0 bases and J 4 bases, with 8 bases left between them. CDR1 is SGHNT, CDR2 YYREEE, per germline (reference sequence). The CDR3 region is CASSLGAGKNIQYF. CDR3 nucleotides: TGTGCCAGCAGCTTGGGGGCGGGGAAAAACATTCAGTACTTC.

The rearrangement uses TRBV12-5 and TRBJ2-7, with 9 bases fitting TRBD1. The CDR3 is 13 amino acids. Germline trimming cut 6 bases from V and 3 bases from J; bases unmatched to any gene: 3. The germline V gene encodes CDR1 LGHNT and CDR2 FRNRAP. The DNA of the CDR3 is TGTGCTAGTGGCGTGGACAGGGGCTACGAGCAGTACTTC. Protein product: CASGVDRGYEQYF.

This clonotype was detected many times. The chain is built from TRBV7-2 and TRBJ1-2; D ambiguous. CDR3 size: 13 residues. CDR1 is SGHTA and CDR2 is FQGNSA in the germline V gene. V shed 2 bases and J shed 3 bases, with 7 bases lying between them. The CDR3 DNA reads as TGTGCCAGCAGCTTAACAGAGGACTATGGCTACACCTTC. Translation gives CASSLTEDYGYTF. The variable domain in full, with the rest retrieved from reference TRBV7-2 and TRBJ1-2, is GAGVSQSPSNKVTEKGKDVELRCDPISGHTALYWYRQSLGQGLEFLIYFQGNSAPDKSGLPSDRFSAERTGGSVSTLTIQRTQQEDSAVYLCASSLTEDYGYTFGSGTRLTVV.

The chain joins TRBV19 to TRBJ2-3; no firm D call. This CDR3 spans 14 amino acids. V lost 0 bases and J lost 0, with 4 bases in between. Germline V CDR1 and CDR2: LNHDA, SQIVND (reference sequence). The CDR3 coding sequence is TGTGCCAGTAGTATAGATTTTAGCACAGATACGCAGTATTTT. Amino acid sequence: CASSIDFSTDTQYF.

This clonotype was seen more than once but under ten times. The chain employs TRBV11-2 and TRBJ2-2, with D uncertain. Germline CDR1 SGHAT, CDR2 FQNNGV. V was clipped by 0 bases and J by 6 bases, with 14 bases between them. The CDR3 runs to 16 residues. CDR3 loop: CASSLDPTATPGELFF. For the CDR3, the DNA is TGTGCCAGCAGCTTAGACCCTACAGCTACCCCCGGGGAGCTGTTTTTT.

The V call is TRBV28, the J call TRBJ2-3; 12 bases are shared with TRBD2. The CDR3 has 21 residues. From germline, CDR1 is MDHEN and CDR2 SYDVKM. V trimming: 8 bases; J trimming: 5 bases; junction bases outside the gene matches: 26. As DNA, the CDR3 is TGTGCCAGCTCCCCCGGGACAGACCTGAGGGGGACTAGCGGGTGGCGAGATACGCAGTATTTT. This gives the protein CASSPGTDLRGTSGWRDTQYF. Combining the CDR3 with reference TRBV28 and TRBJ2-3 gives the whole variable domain DVKVTQSSRYLVKRTGEKVFLECVQDMDHENMFWYRQDPGLGLRLIYFSYDVKMKEKGDIPEGYSVSREKKERFSLILESASTNQTSMYLCASSPGTDLRGTSGWRDTQYFGPGTRLTVL.

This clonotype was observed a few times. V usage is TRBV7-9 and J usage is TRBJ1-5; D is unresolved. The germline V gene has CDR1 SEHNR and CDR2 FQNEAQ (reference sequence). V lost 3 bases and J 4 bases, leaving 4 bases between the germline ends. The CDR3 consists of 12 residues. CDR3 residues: CASSLENQPQHF. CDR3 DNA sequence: TGTGCCAGCAGCTTGGAGAATCAGCCCCAGCATTTT.

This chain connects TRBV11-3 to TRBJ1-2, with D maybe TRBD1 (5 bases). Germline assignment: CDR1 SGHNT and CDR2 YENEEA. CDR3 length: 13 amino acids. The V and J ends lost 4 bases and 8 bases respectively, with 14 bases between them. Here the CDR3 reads CASSSGGGRGYTF. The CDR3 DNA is TGTGCCAGCAGCTCCGGGGGGGGGAGAGGCTACACCTTC.

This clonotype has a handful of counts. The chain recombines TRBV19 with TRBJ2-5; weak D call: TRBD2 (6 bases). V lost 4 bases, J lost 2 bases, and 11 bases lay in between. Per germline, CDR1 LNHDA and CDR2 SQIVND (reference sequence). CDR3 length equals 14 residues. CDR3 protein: CASSTGVLQETQYF. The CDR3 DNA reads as TGTGCCAGTAGTACGGGGGTTTTACAAGAGACCCAGTACTTC.

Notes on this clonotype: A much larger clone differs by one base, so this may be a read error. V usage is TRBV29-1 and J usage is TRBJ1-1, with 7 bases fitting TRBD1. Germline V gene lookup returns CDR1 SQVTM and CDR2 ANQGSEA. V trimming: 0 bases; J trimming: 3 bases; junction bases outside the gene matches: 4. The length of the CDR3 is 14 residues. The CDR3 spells CSVEEQGTYTEAFF. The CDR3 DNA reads TGCAGCGTTGAAGAACAGGGGACGTACACTGAAGCTTTCTTT.

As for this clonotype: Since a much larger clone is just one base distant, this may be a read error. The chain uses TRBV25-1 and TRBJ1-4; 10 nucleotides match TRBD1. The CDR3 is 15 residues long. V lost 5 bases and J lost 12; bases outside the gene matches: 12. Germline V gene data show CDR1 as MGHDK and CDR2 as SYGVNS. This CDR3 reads CASSIRQGAKEELFF. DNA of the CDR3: TGTGCCAGCAGTATCCGACAGGGGGCGAAGGAAGAACTGTTTTTT. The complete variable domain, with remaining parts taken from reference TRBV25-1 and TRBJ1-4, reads EADIYQTPRYLVIGTGKKITLECSQTMGHDKMYWYQQDPGMELHLIHYSYGVNSTEKGDLSSESTVSRIRTEHFPLTLESARPSHTSQYLCASSIRQGAKEELFFGSGTQLSVL.

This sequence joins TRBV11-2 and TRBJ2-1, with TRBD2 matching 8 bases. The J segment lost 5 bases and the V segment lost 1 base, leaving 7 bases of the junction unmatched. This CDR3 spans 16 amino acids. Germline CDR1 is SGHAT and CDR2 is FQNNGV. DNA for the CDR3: TGTGCCAGCAGCTTAGTGTCCAGCGGGAGCCACAATGAGCAGTTCTTC. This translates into CASSLVSSGSHNEQFF.

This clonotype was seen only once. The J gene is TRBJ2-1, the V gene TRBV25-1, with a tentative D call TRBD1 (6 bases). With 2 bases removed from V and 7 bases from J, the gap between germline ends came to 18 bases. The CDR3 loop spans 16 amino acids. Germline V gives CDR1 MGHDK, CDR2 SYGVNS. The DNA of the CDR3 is TGTGCCAGCAGTGAAGGGGCTCCGGACAGACAAAATGAGCAGTTCTTC. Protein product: CASSEGAPDRQNEQFF.

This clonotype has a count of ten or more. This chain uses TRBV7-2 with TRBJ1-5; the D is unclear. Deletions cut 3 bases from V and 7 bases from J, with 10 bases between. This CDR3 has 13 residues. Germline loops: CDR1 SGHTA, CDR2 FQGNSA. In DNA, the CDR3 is TGTGCCAGCAGCTTCCCGGGGAGGCAGCCCCAGCATTTT. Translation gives CASSFPGRQPQHF.

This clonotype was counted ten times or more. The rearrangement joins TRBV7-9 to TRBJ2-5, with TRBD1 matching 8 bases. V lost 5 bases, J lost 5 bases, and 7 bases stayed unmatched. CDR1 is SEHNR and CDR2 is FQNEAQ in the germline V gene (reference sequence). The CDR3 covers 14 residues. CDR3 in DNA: TGTGCCAGCAGCGCGCGGACAGGGTACGAGACCCAGTACTTC. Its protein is CASSARTGYETQYF.

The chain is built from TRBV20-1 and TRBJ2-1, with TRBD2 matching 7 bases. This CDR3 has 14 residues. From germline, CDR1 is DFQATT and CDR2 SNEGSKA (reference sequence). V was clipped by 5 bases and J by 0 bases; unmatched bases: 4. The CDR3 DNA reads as TGCAGTGCTCGGACTAGAAGCTCCTACAATGAGCAGTTCTTC. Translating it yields CSARTRSSYNEQFF.

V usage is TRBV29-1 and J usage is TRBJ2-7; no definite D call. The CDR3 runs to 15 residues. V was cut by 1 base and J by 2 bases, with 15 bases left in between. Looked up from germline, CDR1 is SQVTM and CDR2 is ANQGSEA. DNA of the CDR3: TGCAGCGTTGAAGTTAGGGTGGTTGGGACCTACGAGCAGTACTTC. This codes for CSVEVRVVGTYEQYF.